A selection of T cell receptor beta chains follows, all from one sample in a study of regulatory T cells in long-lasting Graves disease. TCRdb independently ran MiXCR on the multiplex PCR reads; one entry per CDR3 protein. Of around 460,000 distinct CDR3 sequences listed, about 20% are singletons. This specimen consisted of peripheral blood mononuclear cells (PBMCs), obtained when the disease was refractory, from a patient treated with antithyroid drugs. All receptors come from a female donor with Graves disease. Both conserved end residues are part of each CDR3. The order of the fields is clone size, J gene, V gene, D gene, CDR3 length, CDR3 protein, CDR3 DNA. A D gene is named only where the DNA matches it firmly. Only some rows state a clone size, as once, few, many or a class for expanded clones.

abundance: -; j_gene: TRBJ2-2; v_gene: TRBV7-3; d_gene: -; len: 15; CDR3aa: CASSLNPGSTGELFF; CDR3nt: TGTGCCAGCAGCTTAAACCCGGGGAGCACCGGGGAGCTGTTTTTT
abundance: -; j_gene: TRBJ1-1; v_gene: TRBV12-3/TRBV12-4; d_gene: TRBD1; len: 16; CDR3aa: CASRGGTGGLNTEAFF; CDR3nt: TGTGCCAGCAGGGGGGGGACAGGGGGATTGAACACTGAAGCTTTCTTT
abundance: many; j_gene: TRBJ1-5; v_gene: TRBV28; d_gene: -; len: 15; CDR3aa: CASSLWGEGNQPQHF; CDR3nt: TGTGCCAGCAGTTTATGGGGGGAGGGCAATCAGCCCCAGCATTTT
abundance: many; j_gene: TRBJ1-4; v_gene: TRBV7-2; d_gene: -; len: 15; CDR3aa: CASRRRALPNEKLFF; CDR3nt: TGTGCCAGCAGACGCAGGGCCCTACCCAATGAAAAACTGTTTTTT
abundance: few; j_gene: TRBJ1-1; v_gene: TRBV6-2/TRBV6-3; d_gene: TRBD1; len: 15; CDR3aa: CASYSGTGGNTEAFF; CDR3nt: TGTGCCAGCTACTCCGGGACAGGCGGGAACACTGAAGCTTTCTTT
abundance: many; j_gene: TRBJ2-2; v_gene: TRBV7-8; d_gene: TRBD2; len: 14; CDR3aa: CASSSSGGTGELFF; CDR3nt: TGTGCCAGCAGCTCTAGCGGGGGCACCGGGGAGCTGTTTTTT
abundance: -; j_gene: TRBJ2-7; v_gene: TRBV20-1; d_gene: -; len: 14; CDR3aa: CSARGIGNSNEQYF; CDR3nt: TGCAGTGCTAGAGGTATAGGAAACAGTAACGAGCAGTACTTC
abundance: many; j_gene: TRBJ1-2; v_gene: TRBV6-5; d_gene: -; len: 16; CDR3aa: CASSYPQTGRGYGYTF; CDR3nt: TGTGCCAGCAGTTACCCTCAGACAGGCCGGGGCTATGGCTACACCTTC
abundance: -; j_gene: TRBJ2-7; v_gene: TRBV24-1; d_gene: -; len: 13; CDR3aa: CATSAGDHYEQYF; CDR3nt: TGTGCCACCAGTGCGGGGGATCACTACGAGCAGTACTTC
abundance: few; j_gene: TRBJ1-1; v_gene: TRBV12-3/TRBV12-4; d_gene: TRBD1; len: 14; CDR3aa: CASSLEGANTEAFF; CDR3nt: TGTGCCAGCAGTTTGGAGGGGGCGAACACTGAAGCTTTCTTT
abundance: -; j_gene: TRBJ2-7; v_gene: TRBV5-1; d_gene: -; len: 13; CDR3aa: CASSPKNPYEQYF; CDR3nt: TGCGCCAGCAGTCCTAAGAACCCCTACGAGCAGTACTTC
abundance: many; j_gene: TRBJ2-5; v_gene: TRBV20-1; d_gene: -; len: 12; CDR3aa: CSALGFQETQYF; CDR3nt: TGCAGTGCTCTAGGCTTCCAAGAGACCCAGTACTTC
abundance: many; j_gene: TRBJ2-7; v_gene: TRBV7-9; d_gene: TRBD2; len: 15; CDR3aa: CASSLASSGRVEQYF; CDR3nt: TGTGCCAGCAGCTTAGCGTCTAGCGGGAGAGTCGAGCAGTACTTC
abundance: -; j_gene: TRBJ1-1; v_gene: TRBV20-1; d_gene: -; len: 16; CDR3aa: CSARDSRTALNTEAFF; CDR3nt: TGCAGTGCTAGAGATTCCCGGACAGCCCTAAACACTGAAGCTTTCTTT
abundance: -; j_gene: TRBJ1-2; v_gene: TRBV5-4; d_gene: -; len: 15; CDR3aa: CASSLAGQGDYGYTF; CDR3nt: TGTGCCAGCAGCTTGGCTGGGCAGGGAGACTATGGCTACACCTTC
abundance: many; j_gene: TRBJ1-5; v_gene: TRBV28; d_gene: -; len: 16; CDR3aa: CASSFRSGGTGQPQHF; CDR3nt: TGTGCCAGCAGTTTTCGGTCGGGGGGCACGGGTCAGCCCCAGCATTTT
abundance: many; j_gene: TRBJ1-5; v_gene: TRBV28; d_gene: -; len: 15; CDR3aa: CASSPVLGSNQPQHF; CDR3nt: TGTGCCAGCAGTCCCGTATTGGGAAGCAATCAGCCCCAGCATTTT
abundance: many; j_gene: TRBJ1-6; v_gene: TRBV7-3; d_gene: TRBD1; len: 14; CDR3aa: CASSLGQGTSPLHF; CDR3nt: TGTGCCAGCAGCTTGGGACAGGGGACCTCACCCCTCCACTTT
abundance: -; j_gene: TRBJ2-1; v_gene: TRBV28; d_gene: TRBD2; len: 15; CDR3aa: CASSPLLAGGSEQFF; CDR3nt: TGTGCCAGCAGTCCTCTTTTAGCGGGAGGGAGTGAGCAGTTCTTC
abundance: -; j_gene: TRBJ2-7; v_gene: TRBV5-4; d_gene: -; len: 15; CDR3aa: CASSLGQTSSYEQYF; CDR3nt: TGTGCCAGCAGCTTGGGGCAGACAAGCTCCTACGAGCAGTACTTC
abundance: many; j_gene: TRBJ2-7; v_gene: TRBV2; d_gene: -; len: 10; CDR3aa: CASSFLEQYF; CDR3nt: TGTGCCAGCAGTTTCCTCGAGCAGTACTTC
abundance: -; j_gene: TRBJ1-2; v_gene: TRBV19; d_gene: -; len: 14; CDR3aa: CASSRLTVVYGYTF; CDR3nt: TGTGCCAGTAGCCGCCTAACGGTCGTTTATGGCTACACCTTC
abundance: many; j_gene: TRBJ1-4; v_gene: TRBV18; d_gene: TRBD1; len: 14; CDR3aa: CASSRVADRVKLFF; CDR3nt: TGTGCCAGCTCACGGGTAGCGGACAGGGTGAAACTGTTTTTT
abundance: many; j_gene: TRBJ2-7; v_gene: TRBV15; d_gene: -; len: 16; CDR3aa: CATSRDRGRASYEQYF; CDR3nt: TGTGCCACCAGCAGAGATCGAGGCAGGGCGTCCTACGAGCAGTACTTC
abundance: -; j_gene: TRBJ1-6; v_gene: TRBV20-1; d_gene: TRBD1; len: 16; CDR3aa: CSAREDDRVQNSPLHF; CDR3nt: TGCAGTGCTAGAGAAGATGACAGGGTACAGAATTCACCCCTCCACTTT
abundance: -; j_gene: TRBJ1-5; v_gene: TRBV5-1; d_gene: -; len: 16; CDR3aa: CASSFRDGGSRQPQHF; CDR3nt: TGCGCCAGCAGCTTCCGGGACGGAGGCAGTCGGCAGCCCCAGCATTTT
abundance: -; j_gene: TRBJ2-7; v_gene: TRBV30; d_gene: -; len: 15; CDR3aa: CAWSFGTGASYEQYF; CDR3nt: TGTGCCTGGAGTTTCGGGACGGGAGCTTCCTACGAGCAGTACTTC
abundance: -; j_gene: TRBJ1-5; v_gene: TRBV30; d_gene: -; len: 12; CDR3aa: CAWSFEGQPQHF; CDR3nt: TGTGCCTGGAGTTTTGAAGGACAGCCCCAGCATTTT
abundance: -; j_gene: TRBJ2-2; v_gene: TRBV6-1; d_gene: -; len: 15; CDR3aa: CASSPRRPNTGELFF; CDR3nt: TGTGCCAGCAGCCCTAGGAGGCCGAACACCGGGGAGCTGTTTTTT
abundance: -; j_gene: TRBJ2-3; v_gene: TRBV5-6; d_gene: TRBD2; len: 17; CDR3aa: CASSLGLGLAGADTQYF; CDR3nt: TGTGCCAGCAGCTTGGGTTTGGGACTAGCGGGTGCAGATACGCAGTATTTT
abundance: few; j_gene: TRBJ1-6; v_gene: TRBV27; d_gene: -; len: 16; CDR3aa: CASSLGGAPYNSPLHF; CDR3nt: TGTGCCAGCAGTTTGGGGGGGGCCCCCTATAATTCACCCCTCCACTTT
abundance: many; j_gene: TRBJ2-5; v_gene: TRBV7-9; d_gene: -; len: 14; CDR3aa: CASSLIGVGATQYF; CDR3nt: TGTGCCAGCAGCTTAATAGGTGTGGGTGCGACCCAGTACTTC
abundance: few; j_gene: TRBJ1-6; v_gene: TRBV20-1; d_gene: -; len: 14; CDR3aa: CSASDGPYNSPLHF; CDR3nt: TGCAGTGCTTCGGACGGGCCCTATAATTCACCCCTCCACTTT
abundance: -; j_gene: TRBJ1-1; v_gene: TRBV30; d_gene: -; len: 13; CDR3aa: CAWSSQVNTEAFF; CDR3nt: TGTGCCTGGAGCTCGCAGGTGAACACTGAAGCTTTCTTT
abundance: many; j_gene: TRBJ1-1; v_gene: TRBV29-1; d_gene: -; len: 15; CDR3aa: CSVRWGRKMNTEAFF; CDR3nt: TGCAGCGTTCGCTGGGGACGAAAGATGAACACTGAAGCTTTCTTT
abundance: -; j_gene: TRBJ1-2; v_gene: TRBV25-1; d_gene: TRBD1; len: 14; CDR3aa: CASSEYRTGDGYTF; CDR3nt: TGTGCCAGCAGTGAATACCGGACAGGGGATGGCTACACCTTC
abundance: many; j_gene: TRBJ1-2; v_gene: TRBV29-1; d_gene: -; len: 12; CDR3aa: CSVEGVGSGYTF; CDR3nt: TGCAGCGTTGAGGGGGTGGGAAGTGGCTACACCTTC
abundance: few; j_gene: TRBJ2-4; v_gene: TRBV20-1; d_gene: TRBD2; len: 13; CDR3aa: CSLTGTSAHIQYF; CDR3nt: TGCAGCCTAACCGGGACTAGCGCCCACATTCAGTACTTC
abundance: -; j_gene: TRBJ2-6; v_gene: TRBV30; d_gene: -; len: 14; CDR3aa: CAWSVTSGANVLTF; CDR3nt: TGTGCCTGGAGTGTAACGTCTGGGGCCAACGTCCTGACTTTC
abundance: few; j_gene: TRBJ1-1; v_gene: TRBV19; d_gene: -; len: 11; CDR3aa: CAYLGRTEAFF; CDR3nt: TGTGCCTACCTGGGACGCACTGAAGCTTTCTTT